This TCR beta chain came from a study of T cells in tumors and immune-related adverse events. Clones were sequenced by immunoSEQ multiplex PCR, and TCRdb holds only the in-frame ones, with some missing. The sample lists about 22,000 clones, about nine tenths occurring once. In germline, CDR1 is SGHTA, CDR2 FQGNSA. The trim removed 2 bases at V and 8 bases at J, leaving 9 bases unmatched. The CDR3 is 15 amino acids. This receptor was identified in a female donor with metastatic renal cell carcinoma. The chain is built from TRBV7-2 and TRBJ1-2; the match to TRBD1 covers 9 bases. Sequencing was performed on lymph node tissue, taken from a patient treated with anti-PD-1 therapy. Here the CDR3 DNA reads TGTGCCAGCAGCTTAAAAAGGGACAGGGCTGGCGGCTACACCTTC. This translates into CASSLKRDRAGGYTF.